This TCR beta chain stems from a study of cytomegalovirus exposure and HLA in healthy donors. Findings and caveats of the study: Later analysis indicated greater clonal expansion among HLA-associated TCR beta chains than among equally common other chains. Later analysis identified a missense DCLRE1C variant that was linked to TCR beta V- and J-gene trimming.

With 60 Vbeta and 13 Jbeta primers, the PCR was carried out. The assay was immunoSEQ multiplex PCR, and TCRdb's table has in-frame clones only and misses some. This table holds roughly 150,000 clones, over 70% found once. Remarks on this clone: Its antigen is still unknown.

CDR1 is DFQATT, CDR2 SNEGSKA, per germline (reference sequence). The CDR3 covers 11 residues. V was shortened by 3 bases and J by 3 bases, with 6 bases between the two germline ends. Sequencing was done on a sample of PBMCs. This sequence originates from a woman aged 45-60 years in good health and CMV-seropositive. The chain joins TRBV20-1 to TRBJ2-7; D remains unclear. CDR3 sequence (DNA): TGCAGTGCTAGTTTTATCTACGAGCAGTACTTC. This translates into CSASFIYEQYF.